These T cell receptor beta chains were read from a single sample in a study of patients and donors after allogeneic stem cell transplantation. Using its own MiXCR run on the RT-PCR reads, TCRdb lists one record per CDR3 protein. The sample records fewer than 180,000 distinct CDR3 sequences, about 40% being singletons. The sequencing sample was made of blood, either unsorted or a sorted T cell fraction (not recorded which). The source is a human donor who was either an allogeneic HSCT recipient or a stem cell or donor lymphocyte infusion donor (not recorded which). It is not recorded whose cells these are; they may come from a transplant donor. The CDR3 runs from the conserved cysteine through the conserved F or W. D genes are given only for firm matches. Some rows have no size entry. The others give once, few or many, or a class for an expanded clone.

clone size: few
J gene: TRBJ1-1
D gene: TRBD1
V gene: TRBV29-1
CDR3 protein: CSVRQGATEAFF
CDR3 DNA: TGCAGCGTACGACAGGGGGCGACTGAAGCTTTCTTT

clone size: few
J gene: TRBJ1-1
D gene: TRBD1
V gene: TRBV10-3
CDR3 protein: CAISDTRTGIGGNTEAFF
CDR3 DNA: TGTGCCATCAGTGACACGAGGACAGGGATTGGGGGGAACACTGAAGCTTTCTTT

clone size: -
J gene: TRBJ1-1
D gene: -
V gene: TRBV2
CDR3 protein: CASREGTQNTEAFF
CDR3 DNA: TGTGCCAGCAGGGAGGGGACTCAGAACACTGAAGCTTTCTTT

clone size: many
J gene: TRBJ2-1
D gene: -
V gene: TRBV6-2/TRBV6-3
CDR3 protein: CASSYRRDEQFF
CDR3 DNA: TGTGCCAGCAGTTACCGTCGGGACGAGCAGTTCTTC

clone size: -
J gene: TRBJ2-3
D gene: -
V gene: TRBV12-3/TRBV12-4
CDR3 protein: CASTPSGVGLGDTQYF
CDR3 DNA: TGTGCCAGCACCCCTTCAGGGGTGGGGCTGGGGGATACGCAGTATTTT

clone size: -
J gene: TRBJ2-1
D gene: -
V gene: TRBV10-3
CDR3 protein: CATSGLSYNEQFF
CDR3 DNA: TGTGCCACCAGCGGACTTTCCTACAATGAGCAGTTCTTC

clone size: -
J gene: TRBJ2-2
D gene: -
V gene: TRBV27
CDR3 protein: CASTHGQVQGGELFF
CDR3 DNA: TGTGCCAGCACTCACGGGCAGGTCCAGGGCGGGGAGCTGTTTTTT

clone size: -
J gene: TRBJ1-3
D gene: -
V gene: TRBV12-3/TRBV12-4
CDR3 protein: CASSLWGSGNTIYF
CDR3 DNA: TGTGCCAGCAGTTTATGGGGCTCTGGAAACACCATATATTTT

clone size: few
J gene: TRBJ2-3
D gene: -
V gene: TRBV29-1
CDR3 protein: CSVRTVGTDTQYF
CDR3 DNA: TGCAGCGTTCGTACGGTAGGCACAGATACGCAGTATTTT

clone size: few
J gene: TRBJ1-5
D gene: TRBD1
V gene: TRBV7-2
CDR3 protein: CASRRTGSNQPQHF
CDR3 DNA: TGTGCCAGCAGACGGACAGGGTCCAATCAGCCCCAGCATTTT

clone size: -
J gene: TRBJ2-1
D gene: -
V gene: TRBV27
CDR3 protein: CASSFSGTYNEQFF
CDR3 DNA: TGTGCCAGCAGTTTTTCCGGGACATACAATGAGCAGTTCTTC

clone size: few
J gene: TRBJ2-3
D gene: TRBD1
V gene: TRBV12-3/TRBV12-4
CDR3 protein: CASSLALTGRTDTQYF
CDR3 DNA: TGTGCCAGCAGTTTAGCCTTGACAGGGCGCACAGATACGCAGTATTTT

clone size: once
J gene: TRBJ2-3
D gene: -
V gene: TRBV7-2
CDR3 protein: CASSTQGTSTDTQYF
CDR3 DNA: TGTGCCAGCAGCACTCAGGGAACGAGCACAGATACGCAGTATTTT

clone size: -
J gene: TRBJ2-7
D gene: -
V gene: TRBV20-1
CDR3 protein: CSADGSSYEQYF
CDR3 DNA: TGCAGTGCGGACGGGAGCTCCTACGAGCAGTACTTC

clone size: -
J gene: TRBJ2-3
D gene: TRBD2
V gene: TRBV6-5
CDR3 protein: CASSSLRAGTSSTDTQYF
CDR3 DNA: TGTGCCAGCAGTTCCCTGAGAGCGGGGACTTCTAGCACAGATACGCAGTATTTT

clone size: few
J gene: TRBJ1-3
D gene: -
V gene: TRBV12-3/TRBV12-4
CDR3 protein: CASSLQVPGEGNTIYF
CDR3 DNA: TGTGCCAGCAGTTTACAGGTCCCTGGGGAGGGAAACACCATATATTTT

clone size: few
J gene: TRBJ1-1
D gene: -
V gene: TRBV6-5
CDR3 protein: CASNPLSEAEAFF
CDR3 DNA: TGTGCCAGCAACCCTCTATCGGAGGCTGAAGCTTTCTTT

clone size: -
J gene: TRBJ2-1
D gene: TRBD1
V gene: TRBV7-2
CDR3 protein: CASSRTGQSYNEQFF
CDR3 DNA: TGTGCCAGCAGCAGAACGGGACAGTCCTACAATGAGCAGTTCTTC

clone size: -
J gene: TRBJ1-5
D gene: -
V gene: TRBV12-3/TRBV12-4
CDR3 protein: CVSSPTDGGQPQHF
CDR3 DNA: TGTGTCAGCAGCCCGACCGACGGCGGCCAGCCCCAGCATTTT

clone size: -
J gene: TRBJ1-4
D gene: TRBD1
V gene: TRBV15
CDR3 protein: CATSRGGQGRAGKLFF
CDR3 DNA: TGTGCCACCAGCAGAGGAGGACAGGGCCGAGCGGGAAAACTGTTTTTT

clone size: few
J gene: TRBJ1-5
D gene: TRBD1
V gene: TRBV12-3/TRBV12-4
CDR3 protein: CASSPHRGRGQDQPQHF
CDR3 DNA: TGTGCCAGCAGTCCTCACCGGGGGAGGGGGCAAGATCAGCCCCAGCATTTT

clone size: few
J gene: TRBJ1-4
D gene: TRBD1
V gene: TRBV10-3
CDR3 protein: CAISEGTVEEKLFF
CDR3 DNA: TGTGCCATCAGTGAGGGGACAGTGGAGGAAAAACTGTTTTTT

clone size: -
J gene: TRBJ2-5
D gene: TRBD2
V gene: TRBV6-5
CDR3 protein: CASTKGLAWKTQYF
CDR3 DNA: TGTGCCAGCACAAAGGGACTAGCTTGGAAGACCCAGTACTTC

clone size: -
J gene: TRBJ1-2
D gene: -
V gene: TRBV12-3/TRBV12-4
CDR3 protein: CASSYAYGYTF
CDR3 DNA: TGTGCCAGCAGTTACGCCTATGGCTACACCTTC